A selection of T cell receptor beta chains follows, all from one sample in a study of PD-L1 blockade in urothelial cancer. Libraries were prepared by immunoSEQ multiplex PCR; TCRdb keeps only in-frame clonotypes and omits some of them. This sample yields 65,000 to 85,000 clones, of which approximately 89% are seen a single time; roughly 0.9% belongs to the top ten. This sample comprised PBMCs, obtained around atezolizumab (anti-PD-L1) treatment. The receptor set was obtained from an elderly woman with urothelial cancer. Each CDR3 is given with its conserved first and last residue. A D gene is named only where the DNA matches it firmly. Expanded clones are given a class, and other clones once, few, many or no size at all.

j_call,v_call,d_call,clone_size,cdr3_aa,cdr3_nt
TRBJ2-3,TRBV28,TRBD2,once,CASSSNGGTTDTQYF,TGTGCCAGCAGTTCTAACGGGGGGACCACAGATACGCAGTATTTT
TRBJ1-1,TRBV18,TRBD1,few,CASATGGTEAFF,TGTGCCAGCGCAACAGGGGGGACTGAAGCTTTCTTT
TRBJ2-6,TRBV19,-,-,CASRKSSGANVLTF,TGTGCCAGTAGAAAGAGCTCTGGGGCCAACGTCCTGACTTTC
TRBJ1-2,TRBV19,TRBD1,-,CAITGGFGYTF,TGTGCCATCACAGGGGGATTTGGCTACACCTTC
TRBJ2-2,TRBV27,-,-,CASSFQPSRTGELFF,TGTGCCAGCAGTTTCCAACCCTCGAGGACCGGGGAGCTGTTTTTT
TRBJ1-2,TRBV19,TRBD1,-,CASSGGAGGPDANYGYTF,TGTGCCAGTAGTGGGGGGGCAGGGGGCCCCGACGCGAACTATGGCTACACCTTC
TRBJ2-3,TRBV19,-,-,CASTLGTGQASTDTQYF,TGTGCCAGTACCCTGGGCACTGGCCAGGCCAGCACAGATACGCAGTATTTT
TRBJ2-1,TRBV7-3,-,-,CASSPTGTLGPYNEQFF,TGTGCCAGCAGCCCAACGGGGACTTTGGGTCCCTACAATGAGCAGTTCTTC
TRBJ2-1,TRBV27,TRBD2,-,CASSKTSGRTNEQFF,TGTGCCAGCAGTAAGACTAGCGGGAGAACCAATGAGCAGTTCTTC
TRBJ1-2,TRBV5-1,-,-,CASSLGDTNYGYTF,TGCGCCAGCAGCTTGGGGGACACAAACTATGGCTACACCTTC
TRBJ2-3,TRBV9,-,-,CASSVVGDSTDTQYF,TGTGCCAGCAGCGTAGTGGGCGACAGCACAGATACGCAGTATTTT